The 2 T cell receptor beta chains given below trace back to one sample, sequenced in a study of breast tumors, draining lymph nodes, adjacent tissues. TCRdb itself ran the multiplex PCR reads through MiXCR, one entry per CDR3 protein. Of tens of thousands of distinct CDR3 sequences listed, approximately 22% are singletons. Material for sequencing was breast tumor tissue. The receptors here all came from a female donor with breast cancer. Some clones in this sample may be carry-over from other donors' samples.

This clonotype was seen many times. The chain joins TRBV5-1 to TRBJ2-5; tentative D call: TRBD2 (5 bases). The CDR3 consists of 14 residues. V lost 0 bases to trimming and J lost 1 base, with 7 bases between them. The V gene's germline CDR1 is SGHRS and CDR2 YFSETQ. The CDR3 DNA sequence: TGCGCCAGCAGCTTGGGTGCGGGCCAAGAGACCCAGTACTTC. It specifies CASSLGAGQETQYF. Full variable domain (remainder filled in from reference TRBV5-1 and TRBJ2-5): KAGVTQTPRYLIKTRGQQVTLSCSPISGHRSVSWYQQTPGQGLQFLFEYFSETQRNKGNFPGRFSGRQFSNSRSEMNVSTLELGDSALYLCASSLGAGQETQYFGPGTRLLVL.

This clonotype was counted only a few times. Given a much more abundant clone one base away, this may be a read error. The chain combines TRBV5-1 with TRBJ2-1; D gene unclear. CDR1 SGHRS and CDR2 YFSETQ come from the germline V gene. The CDR3 is 15 residues long. V dropped 9 bases and J dropped 0 bases, with 16 bases sitting between them. This chain's CDR3 is CATSRHTSSYNEQFF. CDR3 sequence (DNA): TGCGCCACCTCCCGGCACACAAGCTCCTACAATGAGCAGTTCTTC.